This TCR beta chain was found in a study of beta chain features in type 1 diabetes. Study findings and constraints: PCR, the amplification step, might favor shorter templates, equally in patients and controls.

Details on this clone: As yet, its antigen is unknown.

A heparinised blood draw that averaged about 116 mL was obtained once from each donor. Sorting with CD45RO/CCR7/CD25/CD127/CD95/CD27 yielded naive, central memory, regulatory and stem-like memory CD4+ cells. CDR3 length: 13 amino acids. With 6 bases clipped from V and 4 bases from J, the junction kept 1 base outside the gene matches. Germline V gene sequence: CDR1 SEHNR, CDR2 FQNEAQ (reference sequence). The entirety of the isolated RNA underwent reverse transcription, so expressed TCRB transcripts were sequenced. For naive, central memory and regulatory T cell samples, reads averaged around 3.6 million. Assay: immunoSEQ multiplex PCR; the TCRdb copy retains only in-frame clones and omits some. This sample carries about 900,000 clones, under 20% of them seen once, and the ten largest clones take around 0.02%.

The chain employs TRBV7-9 and TRBJ2-3; 10 bases line up with TRBD1. The clonotype was recovered from a woman under 30 in good health. Sample: naive CD4+ T cells from blood. The CDR3 reads CASRGTGADTQYF. The CDR3 region has the DNA TGTGCCAGCAGAGGGACAGGGGCAGATACGCAGTATTTT.